In its sample, the clone carrying this T cell receptor (beta chain) was seen a few times. The CDR3 has 15 residues. Trimming took 5 bases from V and 4 from J; bases not matched to a gene: 9. Looked up from germline, CDR1 is SGHTA and CDR2 is FQGNSA. These data are taken from a study of identical twins. TCRdb redid the calling of the 5' RACE reads with MiXCR, one entry per CDR3 protein. The table includes around 500,000 distinct CDR3 sequences, 14% detected once. A further study also used this sample, focusing on yellow fever vaccine responses in identical twins.

The source material was CD4+ T cells sorted from blood. This clonotype was sampled from a woman between 18 and 29 years old in good health. This sequence joins TRBV7-2 and TRBJ2-7; 9 bases align to TRBD2. The CDR3 DNA reads TGTGCCAGCAGCCCTCAGGCGGGAGGGCATTACGAGCAGTACTTC. It specifies CASSPQAGGHYEQYF.